This paragraph covers one T cell receptor (beta chain) sequence. Antigen: not known. The source of the sample is a study of T cell responses to AZD1222 COVID-19 vaccine. Findings and caveats of the study: Clonal diversity may have been underestimated in mostly white British donors. Vaccine-related CD4 TCRs covered spike, predominating at 160-218 and 743-854. Among spike-specific TCRs, nearly half reportedly target unmutated variant regions. Recipients of two AZD1222 doses showed rising Spike-specific TCR breadth and depth.

V shed 1 base and J shed 4 bases, with 8 bases lying between them. Germline V gene data show CDR1 as MDHEN and CDR2 as SYDVKM. The CDR3 length is 13 residues. Sequencing was performed with immunoSEQ multiplex PCR; in TCRdb, only in-frame clones are kept and a portion is missing. The table has fewer than 120,000 clones, around 81% seen once; the top ten hold 3.5% to 5%. The source of this sequence is an adult in good health. Source: peripheral blood, taken on day 0 of AZD1222 vaccination. The chain links TRBV28 to TRBJ2-7; unclear D gene. CDR3 amino acids: CASSLYGIYEQYF. CDR3 coding DNA: TGTGCCAGCAGTTTATATGGGATATACGAGCAGTACTTC.